The rows below give T cell receptor beta chains drawn from one sample of a study of response to subunit inactivated influenza vaccine. TCRdb passed the RT-PCR reads through MiXCR, listing each CDR3 protein once. The sample consists of about 780,000 distinct CDR3 sequences, about 18% of them appearing once. This specimen consisted of PBMCs from blood, obtained more than 4 days after vaccination. The receptors were sampled from a man aged 50-60 years who received an inactivated influenza vaccine. The CDR3 runs from the conserved cysteine through the conserved F or W. A D gene is named only where the DNA matches it firmly. Part of the rows lack a size; the others show once, few, many or a class for expanded clones.

d_call j_call clone_size v_call cdr3_aa cdr3_nt
TRBD2 TRBJ2-3 few TRBV6-1 CASSGPVTGGEYF TGTGCCAGCAGTGGCCCCGTTACGGGGGGGGAGTATTTT
- TRBJ1-5 many TRBV12-3/TRBV12-4 CASSLTEENQPQHF TGTGCCAGCAGTTTAACGGAGGAAAATCAGCCCCAGCATTTT
TRBD1 TRBJ1-3 many TRBV20-1 CSARDWGQGDSGNTIYF TGCAGTGCTAGAGACTGGGGACAGGGGGACTCTGGAAACACCATATATTTT
- TRBJ2-1 - TRBV9 CASSVAGPSYNEQFF TGTGCCAGCAGCGTAGCGGGACCCTCCTACAATGAGCAGTTCTTC
- TRBJ2-1 many TRBV5-6 CASSSFVGGLAYNEQFF TGTGCCAGCAGCTCCTTTGTCGGGGGGCTTGCCTACAATGAGCAGTTCTTC
TRBD2 TRBJ2-2 - TRBV14 CASSQEEYRLVRAGGPGELFF TGTGCCAGCAGCCAAGAAGAGTACCGACTCGTGCGAGCGGGAGGGCCCGGGGAGCTGTTTTTT
- TRBJ1-1 - TRBV7-2 CASSLVTGPAFF TGTGCCAGCAGCTTAGTCACAGGGCCGGCTTTCTTT
- TRBJ2-1 - TRBV2 CASSVEFPPNEQFF TGTGCCAGCTCAGTGGAATTCCCCCCGAATGAGCAGTTCTTC
- TRBJ1-1 many TRBV7-2 CASSLMGRRGSEAFF TGTGCCAGCAGCTTAATGGGACGCCGTGGATCTGAAGCTTTCTTT
- TRBJ2-5 - TRBV27 CASSSLGPAETQYF TGTGCCAGCAGTTCTCTCGGCCCTGCGGAGACCCAGTACTTC
- TRBJ1-3 - TRBV13 CASSFVDHSSGNTIYF TGTGCCAGCAGCTTTGTGGATCACAGCTCTGGAAACACCATATATTTT
TRBD1 TRBJ1-1 - TRBV20-1 CSARRTGWNTEAFF TGCAGTGCTAGACGGACAGGGTGGAACACTGAAGCTTTCTTT
TRBD2 TRBJ2-3 - TRBV2 CASRYRRGLAEGSTDTQYF TGTGCCAGCAGGTACAGGAGAGGACTAGCGGAGGGTAGCACAGATACGCAGTATTTT
- TRBJ1-1 - TRBV2 CASSEIRGTEAFF TGTGCCAGCAGTGAAATCAGGGGCACTGAAGCTTTCTTT
- TRBJ1-4 few TRBV7-9 CASSLDAATNEKLFF TGTGCCAGCAGCTTAGATGCAGCAACTAATGAAAAACTGTTTTTT
TRBD1 TRBJ2-5 few TRBV11-2 CASSLDPGQGYQETQYF TGTGCCAGCAGCTTAGACCCCGGACAGGGGTACCAAGAGACCCAGTACTTC
TRBD1 TRBJ1-4 - TRBV6-2/TRBV6-3 CASSYAKQGFPTNEKLFF TGTGCCAGCAGTTACGCTAAACAGGGGTTCCCGACTAATGAAAAACTGTTTTTT
- TRBJ1-6 few TRBV20-1 CSASVGRPLHF TGCAGTGCTAGCGTGGGCAGACCCCTCCACTTT
- TRBJ2-5 - TRBV20-1 CSAALPTISQETQYF TGCAGTGCTGCCCTACCGACAATTAGCCAAGAGACCCAGTACTTC
- TRBJ1-1 - TRBV19 CASRRDGMNTEAFF TGTGCCAGTAGGAGGGACGGGATGAACACTGAAGCTTTCTTT
- TRBJ1-2 - TRBV6-1 CASSGGTYNYGYTF TGTGCCAGCAGTGGAGGGACATACAACTATGGCTACACCTTC
- TRBJ2-3 - TRBV20-1 CSARDNLVDTQYF TGCAGTGCTAGAGATAACCTCGTAGATACGCAGTATTTT
- TRBJ2-2 few TRBV20-1 CSAKRNSNTGELFF TGCAGTGCTAAACGGAATTCGAACACCGGGGAGCTGTTTTTT
- TRBJ2-7 many TRBV5-1 CASSGGAGSYEQYF TGCGCCAGCAGCGGCGGGGCCGGCTCCTACGAGCAGTACTTC
TRBD1 TRBJ2-7 few TRBV7-9 CASSKGQASSYEQYF TGTGCCAGCAGCAAAGGACAGGCGAGCTCCTACGAGCAGTACTTC
- TRBJ2-7 few TRBV20-1 CSAVDRPRGSEQYF TGCAGTGCCGTTGATCGGCCGCGGGGTTCGGAGCAGTACTTC
TRBD2 TRBJ2-5 - TRBV12-3/TRBV12-4 CASSNGAGGETQYF TGTGCCAGCAGTAACGGGGCGGGGGGAGAGACCCAGTACTTC
- TRBJ2-2 - TRBV10-3 CAIKNPTGELFF TGTGCCATCAAGAACCCCACCGGGGAGCTGTTTTTT
- TRBJ2-3 - TRBV5-1 CASSLDPFGGTDTQYF TGCGCCAGCAGCTTGGACCCTTTCGGGGGCACAGATACGCAGTATTTT
- TRBJ1-1 few TRBV4-3 CASSQDEGPERLMNTEAFF TGCGCCAGCAGCCAAGACGAGGGGCCCGAACGTCTTATGAACACTGAAGCTTTCTTT
TRBD2 TRBJ2-5 - TRBV7-6 CASSLIGTSGGQETQYF TGTGCCAGCAGCTTAATCGGTACTAGCGGGGGTCAAGAGACCCAGTACTTC
- TRBJ2-5 - TRBV6-1 CASTLVGGRETQYF TGTGCCAGCACCCTCGTGGGGGGGCGAGAGACCCAGTACTTC
- TRBJ1-1 - TRBV7-9 CASSPGGANTEAFF TGTGCCAGCAGCCCCGGGGGGGCGAACACTGAAGCTTTCTTT
- TRBJ2-7 - TRBV6-5 CASSYDDPRDEQYF TGTGCCAGCAGTTACGACGACCCTCGGGACGAGCAGTACTTC
- TRBJ2-7 many TRBV7-2 CASSFQSSYEQYF TGTGCCAGCAGCTTTCAGAGCTCCTACGAGCAGTACTTC
- TRBJ2-3 - TRBV7-2 CASSRGKGDTQYF TGTGCCAGCAGCCGGGGTAAGGGAGATACGCAGTATTTT
- TRBJ1-2 few TRBV13 CASSAYREDGYTF TGTGCCAGCAGCGCCTACAGGGAAGATGGCTACACCTTC
- TRBJ2-5 many TRBV4-1 CASSNRGGPETQYF TGCGCCAGCAGCAACCGCGGAGGGCCAGAGACCCAGTACTTC
- TRBJ1-5 - TRBV20-1 CSARGGTTVSTQHF TGCAGTGCTAGAGGCGGGACAACGGTTTCCACCCAGCATTTT
- TRBJ1-1 - TRBV7-9 CASSLLVGANTEAFF TGTGCCAGCAGCTTACTGGTAGGGGCGAACACTGAAGCTTTCTTT
TRBD1 TRBJ2-5 few TRBV10-3 CAIRQQGRETQYF TGTGCCATCAGGCAACAGGGGCGGGAGACCCAGTACTTC
TRBD2 TRBJ2-5 - TRBV12-3/TRBV12-4 CASSLYRGLAGVGPKETQYF TGTGCCAGCAGTTTATATAGGGGACTAGCGGGAGTGGGGCCAAAAGAGACCCAGTACTTC
TRBD2 TRBJ2-1 - TRBV12-3/TRBV12-4 CASGLGLAGVGEQFF TGTGCCAGCGGTTTGGGACTAGCGGGGGTCGGTGAGCAGTTCTTC
- TRBJ1-6 - TRBV7-9 CASSLSLGSSYNSPLHF TGTGCCAGCAGCTTAAGTCTGGGAAGCTCCTATAATTCACCCCTCCACTTT
TRBD2 TRBJ2-7 few TRBV18 CASSPAAGATYEQYF TGTGCCAGCTCACCCGCGGCGGGAGCAACTTACGAGCAGTACTTC
- TRBJ2-1 few TRBV7-9 CASSPSWGDEQFF TGTGCCAGCAGCCCATCATGGGGGGATGAGCAGTTCTTC
TRBD2 TRBJ2-7 - TRBV6-5 CASSYSGSSGRNVGEQYF TGTGCCAGCAGTTACTCGGGCTCTAGCGGGAGAAACGTTGGCGAGCAGTACTTC
TRBD2 TRBJ2-7 - TRBV7-2 CASSSSGSAYEQYF TGTGCCAGCAGCTCGAGCGGGAGTGCCTACGAGCAGTACTTC
- TRBJ2-5 - TRBV20-1 CSAREVDPTQYF TGCAGTGCTAGAGAAGTGGACCCGACCCAGTACTTC
- TRBJ1-1 many TRBV11-2 CASSSGRLVEAFF TGTGCCAGCAGCTCTGGGAGGTTGGTGGAAGCTTTCTTT